Sequencing of this TCR beta chain was carried out in a study of blood T cells in healthy people across ages. Through a sample-barcoded 5' primer and a J-beta primer mix, a second PCR was run for about 7 to 12 cycles. TCRdb ran MiXCR on the 5' RACE reads and lists one entry per CDR3 protein. Of more than 500,000 distinct CDR3 sequences in the sample, roughly a quarter were seen once. Germline CDR1 and CDR2: SQVTM and ANQGSEA. Trimming shortened V by 4 bases and J by 0 bases, and 11 bases separated the two germline ends. The CDR3 runs 14 residues. The sample also formed part of further work on T cells of mothers and their children.

The clonotype was recovered from a boy between 2 and 10 years old in good health. Sequenced material: blood. V gene TRBV29-1 combines with J gene TRBJ2-3; D remains ambiguous. CDR3: CSVADPPSTDTQYF. DNA of the CDR3: TGCAGCGTTGCTGACCCTCCTAGCACAGATACGCAGTATTTT.